Shown below are 28 T cell receptor beta chains from a single sample sequenced in a study of PD-1 blockade in mismatch repair-deficient tumors. The assay was immunoSEQ multiplex PCR, and TCRdb's table has in-frame clones only and misses some. The repertoire holds approximately 120,000 clones, about 88% seen once, with approximately 13% in the top ten. Sequencing used peripheral blood, obtained 44 weeks after starting pembrolizumab. These receptors originate from an adult with mismatch repair-deficient cancer.

The J gene is TRBJ2-7, the V gene TRBV4-2; 9 bases align to TRBD1. Germline loops: CDR1 LGHNA, CDR2 YNFKEQ. The CDR3 consists of 15 residues. V dropped 5 bases and J dropped 0; count of bases not matched to a gene: 5. CDR3 in amino acids: CASSLGQGSSYEQYF. CDR3 in DNA: TGTGCCAGCAGCTTGGGACAGGGAAGCTCCTACGAGCAGTACTTC.

The chain has TRBV7-9 and TRBJ1-1; the D gene is possibly TRBD1 (5 bases). In germline, CDR1 is SEHNR, CDR2 FQNEAQ (reference sequence). The CDR3 extends over 13 amino acids. Trimming pared 3 bases from V and 6 bases from J, leaving 11 bases between. The CDR3 DNA follows: TGTGCCAGCAGCTTGGGGGGTTCACCTGAAGCTTTCTTT. This encodes CASSLGGSPEAFF.

This chain connects TRBV4-1 to TRBJ2-7; D possibly corresponds to TRBD2 (6 bases). V lost 0 bases, J lost 4 bases, and 16 bases lay in between. CDR1 MGHRA and CDR2 YSYEKL come from the germline V gene. This CDR3 is built from 16 residues. Written as DNA, the CDR3 is TGCGCCAGCAGCCAAGAGGGCGTCGGGAGTGCGTACGAGCAGTACTTC. Amino acids: CASSQEGVGSAYEQYF.

This clone was counted a few times. The V call is TRBV4-1, the J call TRBJ2-5, with D possibly being TRBD1 (5 bases). The CDR3 length is 16 residues. Trimming removed 1 base at V and 2 bases at J, with 14 bases between. CDR1 is MGHRA, CDR2 YSYEKL, per germline. Written as DNA, the CDR3 is TGCGCCAGCAGCCAAGTGTTAGGGGAAATACAAGAGACCCAGTACTTC. Residues: CASSQVLGEIQETQYF.

This chain joins TRBV5-1 and TRBJ2-1; no reliable D call. Between the trimmed V and J ends, which lost 4 bases and 7 bases, there was a span of 6 bases. Per the germline V gene, CDR1 is SGHRS and CDR2 is YFSETQ. The CDR3 is 11 amino acids. In DNA form, the CDR3 reads TGCGCCAGCAGCGAAGATAATGAGCAGTTCTTC. Its protein is CASSEDNEQFF.

The CDR3 region is CASSLWGADHEKLFF. The DNA of the CDR3 is TGTGCCAGCTCACTGTGGGGGGCGGACCATGAAAAACTGTTTTTT. V is TRBV28 and J is TRBJ1-4; possible D gene TRBD1, 6 bases. This CDR3 spans 15 amino acids. Trimming cost V 8 bases and J 6 bases, with 19 bases left between them. Germline values: CDR1 MDHEN, CDR2 SYDVKM.

A few counts support this clone. V gene TRBV4-3 combines with J gene TRBJ2-7, with 11 bases fitting TRBD2. V shed 4 bases, J shed 5 bases, and the junction held 7 bases outside the gene matches. Germline V gene lookup returns CDR1 LGHNA and CDR2 YSLEER. This CDR3 comprises 15 residues. The CDR3, as DNA: TGCGCCAGCAGCCTGTTAGCGGGAGGGCCCCACGAGCAGTACTTC. Amino acid sequence: CASSLLAGGPHEQYF.

The rearrangement uses TRBV6-5 and TRBJ2-6, with D hard to call. Per germline, CDR1 MNHEY and CDR2 SVGAGI. V dropped 6 bases and J dropped 0 bases, with 9 bases sitting between them. The CDR3 contains 15 residues. This CDR3 reads CASRIDPSGANVLTF. The CDR3 DNA reads as TGTGCCAGCAGGATTGATCCCTCTGGGGCCAACGTCCTGACTTTC.

V is TRBV19 and J is TRBJ2-4; D is undetermined. Trimming took 5 bases from V and 5 from J, leaving 16 bases between them. Germline V CDR1 and CDR2: LNHDA, SQIVND (reference sequence). The CDR3 is 15 amino acids. CDR3 bases: TGTGCCAGTAGTTATTCCGACGGCTCTCAAAACATTCAGTACTTC. This sequence encodes CASSYSDGSQNIQYF.

The chain employs TRBV7-2 and TRBJ2-7; D gene unclear. This CDR3 region has 14 residues. Germline V gives CDR1 SGHTA, CDR2 FQGNSA. The germline V and J ends were trimmed by 5 bases and 5 bases, with 16 bases remaining between them. CDR3 bases: TGTGCCAGCAGCCCAGATTTTATCGGCCACGAGCAGTACTTC. Translating it yields CASSPDFIGHEQYF.

The rearrangement joins TRBV29-1 to TRBJ2-2, with D possibly matching TRBD2 (5 bases). The CDR3 sequence is 14 residues long. Trimming pared 3 bases from V and 1 base from J, leaving 9 bases between. Germline V gene lookup returns CDR1 SQVTM and CDR2 ANQGSEA. The CDR3 coding sequence is TGCAGCGTTGAGGGAAGCGGGAACACCGGGGAGCTGTTTTTT. Translating it yields CSVEGSGNTGELFF.

J is TRBJ2-7 and V is TRBV27; 9 bases fit TRBD2. J lost 7 bases, V lost 5 bases, and 12 bases had no gene match. This CDR3 has 15 amino acids. Germline V lookup: CDR1 MNHEY, CDR2 SMNVEV (reference sequence). CDR3 bases: TGTGCCAGCAGTGTTAGCGGGAGTAGGTCTACGGAGCAGTACTTC. Its translation: CASSVSGSRSTEQYF.

This rearrangement joins TRBV20-1 to TRBJ2-7; D ambiguous. Trimming pared 0 bases from V and 6 bases from J, leaving 6 bases between. CDR3 length equals 11 residues. Germline assignment: CDR1 DFQATT and CDR2 SNEGSKA (reference sequence). The CDR3 spells CSARDFSEQYF. The CDR3 bases are TGCAGTGCTAGAGATTTTTCCGAGCAGTACTTC.

This clone was recorded a few times. The chain has TRBV28 and TRBJ2-6; D not certain. The V gene's germline CDR1 is MDHEN and CDR2 SYDVKM. V lost 5 bases and J 0 bases, leaving 5 bases between the germline ends. This CDR3 region has 14 residues. CDR3 loop: CASSQDSGANVLTF. As DNA, the CDR3 is TGTGCCAGCAGTCAGGACTCTGGGGCCAACGTCCTGACTTTC.

This chain links TRBV5-4 with TRBJ1-5, with D possibly TRBD1 on 6 matching bases. This CDR3 contains 18 residues. V was clipped by 4 bases and J by 0 bases, with 20 bases between them. CDR1 is SGHNT, CDR2 YYREEE, per germline (reference sequence). In DNA, the CDR3 is TGTGCCAGCAGCCAAGATAGGGGGTACGCATATAGCAATCAGCCCCAGCATTTT. Its protein product is CASSQDRGYAYSNQPQHF.

The chain couples TRBV27 to TRBJ2-1, with 7 bases that match TRBD2. The V segment lost 0 bases and the J segment 6 bases; nucleotides outside the gene matches: 5. There are 15 residues in the CDR3. Per the germline V gene, CDR1 is MNHEY and CDR2 is SMNVEV (reference sequence). Here the CDR3 reads CASSLSFASGNEQFF. The CDR3 region has the DNA TGTGCCAGCAGTTTATCGTTTGCTAGCGGCAATGAGCAGTTCTTC.

V usage is TRBV4-2 and J usage is TRBJ2-7, with D possibly TRBD2 on 5 matching bases. The CDR3 runs to 12 residues. V was shortened by 4 bases and J by 7 bases, with 11 bases between the two germline ends. The germline gives CDR1 LGHNA, CDR2 YNFKEQ. CDR3 in DNA: TGTGCCAGCAGCCCCCAACTAGGGGAGCAGTACTTC. Amino acid sequence: CASSPQLGEQYF.

V and J are TRBV5-4 and TRBJ2-3, with 9 nucleotides matching TRBD2. The junction had 5 bases not matched to a gene; V was cut back by 4 bases and J by 2 bases. Per germline, CDR1 SGHNT and CDR2 YYREEE (reference sequence). The CDR3 consists of 15 residues. This chain's CDR3 is CASSPSGRITDTQYF. The CDR3 DNA reads TGTGCCAGCAGCCCGAGCGGGAGGATCACAGATACGCAGTATTTT.

The chain employs TRBV5-4 and TRBJ2-1; the match to TRBD1 covers 8 bases. J lost 7 bases, V lost 4 bases, and 16 bases had no gene match. The CDR3 totals 17 residues. The germline V gene encodes CDR1 SGHNT and CDR2 YYREEE (reference sequence). CDR3 nucleotides: TGTGCCAGCAGCCCTAGGACAGGGCTCCTCTCATGGAATGAGCAGTTCTTC. The encoded protein is CASSPRTGLLSWNEQFF. The full variable domain, rest sourced from reference TRBV5-4 and TRBJ2-1, is ETGVTQSPTHLIKTRGQQVTLRCSSQSGHNTVSWYQQALGQGPQFIFQYYREEENGRGNFPPRFSGLQFPNYSSELNVNALELDDSALYLCASSPRTGLLSWNEQFFGPGTRLTVL.

This chain uses TRBV19 with TRBJ1-1; D is unclear. Germline CDR1 LNHDA, CDR2 SQIVND (reference sequence). Between the trimmed V and J ends, which lost 5 bases and 0 bases, there was a span of 7 bases. The CDR3 extends over 13 amino acids. The CDR3 region is CASSVGMNTEAFF. CDR3 in DNA: TGTGCCAGTAGTGTCGGAATGAACACTGAAGCTTTCTTT.

The V call is TRBV11-2, the J call TRBJ2-7, with D possibly TRBD1 on 7 matching bases. CDR3 size: 16 residues. V shed 1 base and J shed 2 bases, with 15 bases lying between them. Germline V gives CDR1 SGHAT, CDR2 FQNNGV. The CDR3 DNA reads TGTGCCAGCAGCTTAGTCCGGGGCAGGGGGGCCTACGAGCAGTACTTC. Translating it yields CASSLVRGRGAYEQYF.

The rearrangement uses TRBV11-2 and TRBJ1-3; no definite D call. V lost 4 bases to trimming and J lost 4 bases, with 17 bases between them. The CDR3 runs 16 residues. From germline, CDR1 is SGHAT and CDR2 FQNNGV. CDR3 in amino acids: CASSSTAVGRGNTIYF. The CDR3 DNA reads TGTGCCAGCAGCTCAACTGCCGTCGGGAGAGGAAACACCATATATTTT.

The chain is built from TRBV12-5 and TRBJ2-1, with D unresolved. Germline V gene lookup returns CDR1 LGHNT and CDR2 FRNRAP. V gave up 10 bases and J gave up 6 bases, with 13 bases separating them. This CDR3 is 12 amino acids long. DNA for the CDR3: TGTGCTACCGGCAGTTCCCCCAATGAGCAGTTCTTC. Translating it yields CATGSSPNEQFF.

This rearrangement joins TRBV5-6 to TRBJ2-1; D not certain. The CDR3 contains 12 residues. Trimming left V 0 bases short and J 5 bases short, with 3 bases between. Germline CDR1 and CDR2: SGHDT and YYEEEE. The CDR3 loop is CASSLGNNEQFF. CDR3 in DNA: TGTGCCAGCAGCTTGGGGAACAATGAGCAGTTCTTC.

The chain uses TRBV10-3 and TRBJ2-7; 10 bases align to TRBD2. CDR1 ENHRY and CDR2 SYGVKD come from the germline V gene. This CDR3 has 15 amino acids. V was pared by 3 bases and J by 5 bases, with 7 bases of the junction left unmatched. This chain's CDR3 is CAISDTLAGYDEQYF. The CDR3 DNA sequence: TGTGCCATCAGTGACACACTAGCGGGATATGACGAGCAGTACTTC.

The rearrangement uses TRBV11-3 and TRBJ2-2; the D call may be TRBD1 or TRBD2 (5 bases each). Trimming shortened V by 0 bases and J by 4 bases, and 12 bases separated the two germline ends. This CDR3 is built from 16 residues. CDR1 is SGHNT and CDR2 is YENEEA in the germline V gene. In DNA form, the CDR3 reads TGTGCCAGCAGCTTAGATGAGAGGGGCGGCACCGGGGAGCTGTTTTTT. This encodes CASSLDERGGTGELFF.

A single count supports this clone. The CDR3 DNA follows: TGTGCCAGCAGCTTAATCCCAGGGGGTAACACTGAAGCTTTCTTT. It translates to CASSLIPGGNTEAFF. The rearrangement joins TRBV7-9 to TRBJ1-1, with 7 positions matching TRBD1. CDR3 length equals 15 residues. Germline values: CDR1 SEHNR, CDR2 FQNEAQ (reference sequence). Trimming took 2 bases from V and 2 from J; bases not matched to a gene: 5.

The chain recombines TRBV5-1 with TRBJ1-4, with unresolved D. V lost 0 bases and J lost 7, with 10 bases in between. This CDR3 has 14 residues. Looked up from germline, CDR1 is SGHRS and CDR2 is YFSETQ. The CDR3 DNA follows: TGCGCCAGCAGCTTGGGGACCGAACGTGAAAAACTGTTTTTT. It encodes CASSLGTEREKLFF.